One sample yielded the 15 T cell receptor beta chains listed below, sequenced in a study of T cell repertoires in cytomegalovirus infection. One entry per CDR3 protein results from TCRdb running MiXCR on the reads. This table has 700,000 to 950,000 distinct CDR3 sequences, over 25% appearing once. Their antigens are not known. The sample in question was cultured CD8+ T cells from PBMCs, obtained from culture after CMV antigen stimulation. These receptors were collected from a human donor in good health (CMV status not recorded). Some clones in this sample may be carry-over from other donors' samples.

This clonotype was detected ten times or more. The CDR3 DNA follows: TGTGCCAGCAGCTTGAAGGCGGGACTCAGCTCCTACAATGAGCAGTTCTTC. It translates to CASSLKAGLSSYNEQFF. This chain uses TRBV11-2 with TRBJ2-1, with D perhaps TRBD2 (6 bases). Germline V gene lookup returns CDR1 SGHAT and CDR2 FQNNGV. Deletions cut 3 bases from V and 0 bases from J, with 15 bases between. This CDR3 contains 17 residues.

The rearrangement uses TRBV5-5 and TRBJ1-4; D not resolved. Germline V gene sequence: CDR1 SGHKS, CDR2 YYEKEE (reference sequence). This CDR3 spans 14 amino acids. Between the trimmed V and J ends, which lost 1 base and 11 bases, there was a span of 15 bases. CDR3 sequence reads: CASSLTTEGWKLFF. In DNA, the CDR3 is TGTGCCAGCAGCTTGACCACAGAAGGATGGAAACTGTTTTTT.

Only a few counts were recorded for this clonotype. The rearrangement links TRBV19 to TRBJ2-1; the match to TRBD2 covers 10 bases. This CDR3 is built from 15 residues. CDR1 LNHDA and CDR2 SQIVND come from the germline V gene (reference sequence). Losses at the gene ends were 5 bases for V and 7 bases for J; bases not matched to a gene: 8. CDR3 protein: CASSSLAGHPNEQFF. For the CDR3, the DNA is TGTGCCAGTAGTTCACTAGCGGGACACCCTAATGAGCAGTTCTTC.

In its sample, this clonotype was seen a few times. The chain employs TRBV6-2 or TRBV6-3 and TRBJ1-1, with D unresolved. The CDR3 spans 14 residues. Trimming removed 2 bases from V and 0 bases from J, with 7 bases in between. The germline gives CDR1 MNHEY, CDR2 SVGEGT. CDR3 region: CASSYPYLNTEAFF. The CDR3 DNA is TGTGCCAGCAGTTACCCTTACTTGAACACTGAAGCTTTCTTT.

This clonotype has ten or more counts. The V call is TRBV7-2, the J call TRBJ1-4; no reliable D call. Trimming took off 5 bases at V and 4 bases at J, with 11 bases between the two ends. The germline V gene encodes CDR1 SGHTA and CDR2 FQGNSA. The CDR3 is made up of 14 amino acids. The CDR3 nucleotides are TGTGCCAGCAGCCTGGGGAGGATTAATGAAAAACTGTTTTTT. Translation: CASSLGRINEKLFF.

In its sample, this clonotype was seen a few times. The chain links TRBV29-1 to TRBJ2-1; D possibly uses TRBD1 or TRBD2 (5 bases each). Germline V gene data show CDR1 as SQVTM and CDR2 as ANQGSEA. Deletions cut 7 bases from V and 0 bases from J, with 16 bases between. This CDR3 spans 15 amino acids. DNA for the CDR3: TGCAGCGGGGACGTAGACTTTAGCTCCTACAATGAGCAGTTCTTC. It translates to CSGDVDFSSYNEQFF.

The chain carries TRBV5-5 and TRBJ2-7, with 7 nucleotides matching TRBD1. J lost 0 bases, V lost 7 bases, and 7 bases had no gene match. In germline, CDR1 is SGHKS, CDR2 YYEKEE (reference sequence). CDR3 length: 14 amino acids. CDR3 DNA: TGTGCCAGCCACCCGGGACAGAGCTCCTACGAGCAGTACTTC. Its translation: CASHPGQSSYEQYF. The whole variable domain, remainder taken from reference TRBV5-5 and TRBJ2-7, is DAGVTQSPTHLIKTRGQQVTLRCSPISGHKSVSWYQQVLGQGPQFIFQYYEKEERGRGNFPDRFSARQFPNYSSELNVNALLLGDSALYLCASHPGQSSYEQYFGPGTRLTVT.

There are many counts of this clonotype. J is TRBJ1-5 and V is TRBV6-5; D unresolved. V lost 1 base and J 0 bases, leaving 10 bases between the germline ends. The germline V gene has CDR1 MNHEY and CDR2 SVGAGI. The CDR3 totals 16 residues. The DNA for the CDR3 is TGTGCCAGCAGTTACTATCCCTCAGATAGCAATCAGCCCCAGCATTTT. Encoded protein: CASSYYPSDSNQPQHF.

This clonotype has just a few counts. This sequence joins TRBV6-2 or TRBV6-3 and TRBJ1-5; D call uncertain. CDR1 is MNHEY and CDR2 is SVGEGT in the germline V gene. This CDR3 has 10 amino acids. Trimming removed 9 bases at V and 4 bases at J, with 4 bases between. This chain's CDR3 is CASNNQPQHF. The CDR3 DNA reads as TGTGCCAGTAATAATCAGCCCCAGCATTTT.

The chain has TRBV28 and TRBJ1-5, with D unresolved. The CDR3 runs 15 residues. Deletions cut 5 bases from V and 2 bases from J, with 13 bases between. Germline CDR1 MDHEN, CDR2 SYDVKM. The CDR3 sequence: CASSRRVTGNQPQHF. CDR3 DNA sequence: TGTGCCAGCAGTCGACGGGTTACGGGCAATCAGCCCCAGCATTTT. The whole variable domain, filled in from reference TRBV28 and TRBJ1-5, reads DVKVTQSSRYLVKRTGEKVFLECVQDMDHENMFWYRQDPGLGLRLIYFSYDVKMKEKGDIPEGYSVSREKKERFSLILESASTNQTSMYLCASSRRVTGNQPQHFGDGTRLSIL.

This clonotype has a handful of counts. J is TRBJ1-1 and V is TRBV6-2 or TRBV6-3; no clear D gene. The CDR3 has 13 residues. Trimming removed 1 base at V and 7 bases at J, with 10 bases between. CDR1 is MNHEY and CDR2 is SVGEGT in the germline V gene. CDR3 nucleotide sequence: TGTGCCAGCAGTTACTACCGTCCCTATGAAGCTTTCTTT. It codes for CASSYYRPYEAFF.

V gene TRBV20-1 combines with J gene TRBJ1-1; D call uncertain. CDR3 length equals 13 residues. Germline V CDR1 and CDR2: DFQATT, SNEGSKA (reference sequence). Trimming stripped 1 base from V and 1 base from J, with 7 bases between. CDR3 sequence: CSARVPENTEAFF. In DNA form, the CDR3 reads TGCAGTGCTAGAGTGCCAGAGAACACTGAAGCTTTCTTT.

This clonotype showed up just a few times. The CDR3 DNA is TGTGCCAGTAGTATACCGGGAGGGGGCCACGGGGAGCTGTTTTTT. Amino acid sequence: CASSIPGGGHGELFF. The chain employs TRBV19 and TRBJ2-2, with a possible D match to TRBD2 (8 bases). V lost 2 bases and J lost 7, with 14 bases in between. This CDR3 region has 15 residues. Germline V gene data show CDR1 as LNHDA and CDR2 as SQIVND (reference sequence).

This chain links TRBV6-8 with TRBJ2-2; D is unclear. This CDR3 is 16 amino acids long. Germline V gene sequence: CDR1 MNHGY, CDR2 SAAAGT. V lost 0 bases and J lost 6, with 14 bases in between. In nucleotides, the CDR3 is TGTGCCAGCAGTTACTCCCCGGGCCCCGGTGCCGGGGAGCTGTTTTTT. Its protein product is CASSYSPGPGAGELFF.

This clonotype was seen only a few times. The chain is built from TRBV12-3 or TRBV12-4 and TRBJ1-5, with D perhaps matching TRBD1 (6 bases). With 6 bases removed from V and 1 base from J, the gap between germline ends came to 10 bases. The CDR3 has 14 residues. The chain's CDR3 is CASRSGVSNQPQHF. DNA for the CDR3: TGTGCCAGCAGGTCAGGGGTAAGCAATCAGCCCCAGCATTTT.